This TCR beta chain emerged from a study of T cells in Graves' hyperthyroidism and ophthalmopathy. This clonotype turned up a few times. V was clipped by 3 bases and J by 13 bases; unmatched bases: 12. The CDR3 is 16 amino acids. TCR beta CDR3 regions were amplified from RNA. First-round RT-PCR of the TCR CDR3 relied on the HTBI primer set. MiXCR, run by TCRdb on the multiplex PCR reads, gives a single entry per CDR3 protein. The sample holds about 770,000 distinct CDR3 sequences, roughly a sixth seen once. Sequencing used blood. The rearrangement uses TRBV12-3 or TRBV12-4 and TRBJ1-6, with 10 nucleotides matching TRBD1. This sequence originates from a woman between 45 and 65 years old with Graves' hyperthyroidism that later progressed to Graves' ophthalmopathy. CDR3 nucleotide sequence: TGTGCCAGCAGTTTGAAGTCCGGGACAGGGGTTAGTCCCCTCCACTTT. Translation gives CASSLKSGTGVSPLHF.